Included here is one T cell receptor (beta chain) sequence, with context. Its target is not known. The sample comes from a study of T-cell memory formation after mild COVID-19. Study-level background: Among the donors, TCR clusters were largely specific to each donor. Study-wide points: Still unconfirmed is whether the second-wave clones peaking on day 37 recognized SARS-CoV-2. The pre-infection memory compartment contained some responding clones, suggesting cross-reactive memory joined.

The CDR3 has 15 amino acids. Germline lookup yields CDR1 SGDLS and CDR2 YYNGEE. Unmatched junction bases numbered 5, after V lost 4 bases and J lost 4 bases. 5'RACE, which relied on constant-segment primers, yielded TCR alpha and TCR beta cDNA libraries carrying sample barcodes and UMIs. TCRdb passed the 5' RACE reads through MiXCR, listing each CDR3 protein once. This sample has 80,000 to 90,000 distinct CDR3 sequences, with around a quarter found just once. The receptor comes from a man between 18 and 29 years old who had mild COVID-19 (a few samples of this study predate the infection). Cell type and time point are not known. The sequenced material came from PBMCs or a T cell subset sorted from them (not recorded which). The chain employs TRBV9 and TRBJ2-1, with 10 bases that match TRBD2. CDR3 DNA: TGTGCCAGCAGCTTTAGCGGGGGGACTTACAATGAGCAGTTCTTC. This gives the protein CASSFSGGTYNEQFF.